This section outlines one T cell receptor (beta chain) sequence together with its context. One end of the junction is discordant with germline, which a read error may explain. The CDR3 is 16 residues long. Germline CDR1 and CDR2: SGHNT and YYREEE (reference sequence). Profiled with immunoSEQ multiplex PCR; TCRdb holds only in-frame clones, not every one. The table lists about 76,000 clones, 85% to 90% of them singletons, with under 3% in the top ten. The data were obtained in a study of OX40 agonist ivuxolimab in advanced cancers. Background on the study: There were three patients with partial responses, one having hepatocellular carcinoma and two cutaneous melanoma.

This sample comprised CD4+ or CD8+ T cells sorted from blood, obtained in a trial of the OX40 agonist ivuxolimab. This sequence was found in an adult with an advanced solid tumor such as melanoma, head and neck, liver or kidney cancer. The chain couples TRBV5-4 to TRBJ1-1; 10 positions match TRBD1. CDR3 protein: CASSRMGQGKNTEAFF. For the CDR3, the DNA is TGCGCCAGCAGCCGGATGGGACAGGGGAAAAACACTGAAGCTTTCTTT.